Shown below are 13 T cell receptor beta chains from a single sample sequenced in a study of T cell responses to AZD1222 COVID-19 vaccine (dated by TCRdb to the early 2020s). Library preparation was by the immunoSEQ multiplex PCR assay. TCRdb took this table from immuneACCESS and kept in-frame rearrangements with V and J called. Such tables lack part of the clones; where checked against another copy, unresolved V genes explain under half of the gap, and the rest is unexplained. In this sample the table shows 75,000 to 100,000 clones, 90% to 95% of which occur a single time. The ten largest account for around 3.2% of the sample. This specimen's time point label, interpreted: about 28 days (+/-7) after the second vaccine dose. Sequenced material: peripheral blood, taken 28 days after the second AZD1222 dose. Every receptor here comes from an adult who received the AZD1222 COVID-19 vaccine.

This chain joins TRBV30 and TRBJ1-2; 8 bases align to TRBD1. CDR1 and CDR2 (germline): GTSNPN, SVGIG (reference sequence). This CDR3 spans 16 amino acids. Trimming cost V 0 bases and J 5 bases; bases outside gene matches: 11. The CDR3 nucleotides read TGTGCCTGGAGTGTACGTCAGGGGGCGCGCATATATGGCTACACCTTC. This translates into CAWSVRQGARIYGYTF.

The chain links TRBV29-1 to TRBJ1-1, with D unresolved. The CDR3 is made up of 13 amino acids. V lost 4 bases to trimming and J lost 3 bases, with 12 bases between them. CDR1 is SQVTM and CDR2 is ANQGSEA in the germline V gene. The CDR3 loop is CSVGRVADTEAFF. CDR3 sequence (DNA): TGCAGCGTTGGGAGGGTAGCGGACACTGAAGCTTTCTTT. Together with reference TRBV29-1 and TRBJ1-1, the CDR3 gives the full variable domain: SAVISQKPSRDICQRGTSLTIQCQVDSQVTMMFWYRQQPGQSLTLIATANQGSEATYESGFVIDKFPISRPNLTFSTLTVSNMSPEDSSIYLCSVGRVADTEAFFGQGTRLTVV.

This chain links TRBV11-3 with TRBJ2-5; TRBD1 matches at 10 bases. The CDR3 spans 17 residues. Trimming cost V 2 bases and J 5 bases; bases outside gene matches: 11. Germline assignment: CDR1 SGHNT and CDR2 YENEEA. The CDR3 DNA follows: TGTGCCAGCAGCTTATCCCCCCTCAGGACAGGGGGGGAGACCCAGTACTTC. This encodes CASSLSPLRTGGETQYF.

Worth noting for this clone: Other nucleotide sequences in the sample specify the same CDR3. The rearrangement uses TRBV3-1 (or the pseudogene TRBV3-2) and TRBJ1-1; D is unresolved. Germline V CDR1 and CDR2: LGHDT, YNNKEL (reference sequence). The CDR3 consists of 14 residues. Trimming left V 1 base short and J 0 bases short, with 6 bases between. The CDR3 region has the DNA TGTGCCAGCAGCCAAGGCGGAATGAACACTGAAGCTTTCTTT. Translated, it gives CASSQGGMNTEAFF.

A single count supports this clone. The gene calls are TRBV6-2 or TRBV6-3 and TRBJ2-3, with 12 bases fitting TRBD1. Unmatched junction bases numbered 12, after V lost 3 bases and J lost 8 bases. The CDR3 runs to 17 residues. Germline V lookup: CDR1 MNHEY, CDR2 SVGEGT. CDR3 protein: CASSYRPGQGATGTQYF. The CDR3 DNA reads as TGTGCCAGCAGTTATCGCCCGGGACAGGGGGCGACTGGTACGCAGTATTTT.

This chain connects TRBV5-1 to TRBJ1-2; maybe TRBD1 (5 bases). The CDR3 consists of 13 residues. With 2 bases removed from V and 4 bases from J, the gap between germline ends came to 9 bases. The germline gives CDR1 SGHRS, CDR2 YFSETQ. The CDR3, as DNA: TGCGCCAGCAGCTTTGGGGACGGCTATGGCTACACCTTC. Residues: CASSFGDGYGYTF.

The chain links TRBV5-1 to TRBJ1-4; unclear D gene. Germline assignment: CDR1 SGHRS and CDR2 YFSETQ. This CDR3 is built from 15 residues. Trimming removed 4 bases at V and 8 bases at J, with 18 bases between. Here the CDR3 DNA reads TGCGCCAGCAGCCCCGCCGGAAAGGCGGGGGAAAAACTGTTTTTT. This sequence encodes CASSPAGKAGEKLFF.

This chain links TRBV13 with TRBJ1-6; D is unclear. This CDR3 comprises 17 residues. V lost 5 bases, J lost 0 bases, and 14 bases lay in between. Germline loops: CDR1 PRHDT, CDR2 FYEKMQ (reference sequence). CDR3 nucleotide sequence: TGTGCCAGCAGCCCGAGGACGGAAAGCTCCTATAATTCACCCCTCCACTTT. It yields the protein CASSPRTESSYNSPLHF.

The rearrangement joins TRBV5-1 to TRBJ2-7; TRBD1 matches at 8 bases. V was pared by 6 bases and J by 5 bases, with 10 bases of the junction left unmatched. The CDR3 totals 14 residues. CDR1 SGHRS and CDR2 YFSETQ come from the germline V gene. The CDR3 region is CASTPRTGMHEQYF. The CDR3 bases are TGCGCCAGCACCCCTCGGACAGGGATGCACGAGCAGTACTTC.

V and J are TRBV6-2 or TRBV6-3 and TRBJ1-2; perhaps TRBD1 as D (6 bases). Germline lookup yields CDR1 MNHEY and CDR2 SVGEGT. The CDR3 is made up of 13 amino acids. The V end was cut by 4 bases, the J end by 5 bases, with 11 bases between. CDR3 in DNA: TGTGCCAGCAGTTCCCCCGGGACATATGGCTACACCTTC. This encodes CASSSPGTYGYTF.

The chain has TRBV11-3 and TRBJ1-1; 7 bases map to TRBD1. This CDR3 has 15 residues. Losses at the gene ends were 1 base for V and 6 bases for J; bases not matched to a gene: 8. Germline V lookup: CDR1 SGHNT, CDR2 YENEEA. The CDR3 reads CASSLGNRGTAEAFF. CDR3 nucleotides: TGTGCCAGCAGCTTAGGTAACAGGGGAACGGCTGAAGCTTTCTTT.

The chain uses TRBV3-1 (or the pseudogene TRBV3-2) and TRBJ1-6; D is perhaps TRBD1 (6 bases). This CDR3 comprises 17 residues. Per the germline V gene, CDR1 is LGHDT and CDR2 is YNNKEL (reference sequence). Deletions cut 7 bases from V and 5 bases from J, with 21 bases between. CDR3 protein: CASTLSPQGRNNSPLHF. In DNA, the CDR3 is TGTGCCAGCACCCTAAGCCCCCAGGGGAGGAATAATTCACCCCTCCACTTT.

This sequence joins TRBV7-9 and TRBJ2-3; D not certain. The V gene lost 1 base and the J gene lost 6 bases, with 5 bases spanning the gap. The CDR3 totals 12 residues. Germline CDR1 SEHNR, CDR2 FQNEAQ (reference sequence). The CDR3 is CASSLVGDTQYF. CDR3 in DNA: TGTGCCAGCAGCTTAGTTGGTGATACGCAGTATTTT.